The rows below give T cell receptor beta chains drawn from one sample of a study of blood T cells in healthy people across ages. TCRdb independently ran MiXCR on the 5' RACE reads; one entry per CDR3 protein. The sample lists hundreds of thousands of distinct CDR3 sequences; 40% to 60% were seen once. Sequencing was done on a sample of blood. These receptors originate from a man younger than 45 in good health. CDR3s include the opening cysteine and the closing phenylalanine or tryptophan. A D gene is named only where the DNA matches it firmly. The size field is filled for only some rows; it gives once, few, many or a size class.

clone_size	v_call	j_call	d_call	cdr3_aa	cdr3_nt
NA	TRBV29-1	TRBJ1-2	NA	CSGEETGGYGYTF	TGCAGCGGTGAAGAGACAGGCGGCTATGGCTACACCTTC
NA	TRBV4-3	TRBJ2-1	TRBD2	CASSQEHQAGGPNEQFF	TGCGCCAGCAGCCAAGAGCATCAAGCGGGAGGGCCCAATGAGCAGTTCTTC
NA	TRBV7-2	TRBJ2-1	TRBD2	CASNLSGTSGVDEQFF	TGTGCCAGCAACTTATCCGGGACTAGCGGGGTCGATGAGCAGTTCTTC
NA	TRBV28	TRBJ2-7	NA	CASSFFGGSFDSYNEQYF	TGTGCCAGCAGTTTTTTTGGCGGGTCCTTTGACTCCTACAATGAGCAGTACTTC
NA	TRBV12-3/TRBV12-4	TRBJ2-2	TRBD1	CASSPGTDNTGELFF	TGTGCCAGCAGTCCCGGGACAGACAACACCGGGGAGCTGTTTTTT
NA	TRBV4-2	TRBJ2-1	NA	CASSQGTDTYNEQFF	TGTGCCAGCAGCCAAGGGACAGACACCTACAATGAGCAGTTCTTC
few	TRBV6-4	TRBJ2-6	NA	CASSGLVGSGANVLTF	TGTGCCAGCAGTGGTTTAGTGGGCTCTGGGGCCAACGTCCTGACTTTC
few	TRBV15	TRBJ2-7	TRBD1	CATSRDRVDEQYF	TGTGCCACCAGCAGGGACAGGGTTGACGAGCAGTACTTC
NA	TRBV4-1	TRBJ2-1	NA	CASSRDSSGAYNEQFF	TGCGCCAGCAGCCGAGATAGTAGCGGCGCCTACAATGAGCAGTTCTTC
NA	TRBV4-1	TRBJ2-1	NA	CASSQDETTLFF	TGCGCCAGCAGCCAAGACGAGACTACTTTGTTCTTC
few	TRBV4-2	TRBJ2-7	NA	CASSQDRSRGSYEQYF	TGTGCCAGCAGCCAAGATCGGTCCAGGGGCTCCTACGAGCAGTACTTC
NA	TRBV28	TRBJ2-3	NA	CASSPGGITDTQYF	TGTGCCAGCAGTCCGGGCGGGATCACAGATACGCAGTATTTT
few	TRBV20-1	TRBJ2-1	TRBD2	CSARGVTRSSGGFWDEQFF	TGCAGTGCTAGAGGGGTGACTCGATCTAGCGGGGGGTTCTGGGATGAGCAGTTCTTC
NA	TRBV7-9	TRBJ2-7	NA	CASSHLGVPREQYF	TGTGCCAGCAGTCACCTTGGGGTCCCGCGAGAGCAGTACTTC
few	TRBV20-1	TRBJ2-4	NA	CSARVQRLGKNIQYF	TGCAGTGCTAGAGTGCAGCGCCTAGGCAAAAACATTCAGTACTTC
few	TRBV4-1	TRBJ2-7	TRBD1	CASSQGQDVSYEQYF	TGCGCCAGCAGCCAGGGACAGGACGTCTCCTACGAGCAGTACTTC
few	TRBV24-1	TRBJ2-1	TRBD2	CATGRTSGSSYNEQFF	TGTGCCACCGGCCGGACTAGCGGGAGCTCCTACAATGAGCAGTTCTTC
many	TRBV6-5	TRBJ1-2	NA	CASSYRYDSVDGYTF	TGTGCCAGCAGTTACCGGTATGATTCCGTAGATGGCTACACCTTC
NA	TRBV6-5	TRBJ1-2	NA	CASSYDSGGLSSYGYTF	TGTGCCAGCAGTTACGATTCCGGCGGCCTCTCAAGCTATGGCTACACCTTC
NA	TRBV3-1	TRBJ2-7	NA	CASSKEVTAYEQYF	TGTGCCAGCAGCAAAGAAGTAACAGCCTACGAGCAGTACTTC
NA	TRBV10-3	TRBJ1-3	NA	CAHHSEGGNTIYF	TGTGCCCATCACTCAGAAGGCGGAAACACCATATATTTT